This entry describes one TCR beta chain. The antigen it binds to is not known. Base qualities are not recorded, but no much larger clone differs from it by a single base. The CDR3 regions of human TCRbeta chains were analyzed by immunosequencing. The original methods were these. TCRs in the repertoires were compared against a reference library of SARS-CoV-2-specific TCRs that had been generated with the MIRA antigen-specificity platform. Breadth meant the fraction of unique TCRs that were SARS-CoV-2-associated, whereas depth meant the fraction of total T cells that were SARS-CoV-2-associated. Using the MIRA data, each spike-specific TCR was mapped to the spike region that the TCR reacts to and placed in a CD4 or CD8 class. Log10-transformed breadth and depth values were compared by one-way ANOVA with Sidak's multiple comparisons tests. TCRdb carries this immuneACCESS record with in-frame sequences only. Its versions omit some clonotypes, under half of them owing to an unresolved V gene in the studies checked, with the rest unexplained. Clone size and V and J calls were adopted from that table, with D and trimming inferred from the DNA. A total of 100,000 to 150,000 clones appear in this sample, roughly 88% of them only once. Clones ranked in the top ten supply roughly 5.4% of the sample.

The data belong to a study of T cell responses to AZD1222 COVID-19 vaccine (dated by TCRdb to the early 2020s). Context from the whole study: Because spike-specific TCR depth and breadth did not differ between the two schedules, AZD1222 recipients who got a second dose at roughly 4 weeks were pooled with those who got a second dose at roughly 12 weeks. TCR sequencing covered over 230 trial participants: some 210 given two doses of AZD1222 and 26 given two doses of MenACWY control vaccine. Trial participants were enrolled into age subgroups of 18-55, 56-69 and 70-plus years, which contained approximately 150, 28 and 58 TCR-sequenced participants, respectively. Points the paper makes about the study in general: The whole spike protein was spanned by vaccine-associated CD4 TCRs, and dominant responses were seen in regions 160-218 and 743-854. After two AZD1222 doses, both the breadth and the depth of spike-specific TCRs were significantly higher than at day 0 and than in MenACWY recipients. Reportedly, close to half of the unique spike-specific TCRs recognized epitopes lying outside the regions that are mutated in the B.1.351 and B.1.1.7 variants. The 56-69-year group was small, and its depth increase did not reach significance, likely because of low power. Conclusions about previously exposed vaccinees are limited because only 6 or 7 AZD1222 recipients were SARS-CoV-2 seropositive at baseline. Participants were mostly white British and included more females than males, and it was suggested by the authors that clonal diversity may have been underestimated. No day 14 peak-response samples were available, so repertoires were characterized only after the peak T cell response.

As encoded in the germline V gene, CDR1 is KGHDR while CDR2 is SFDVKD. The CDR3 starts with the cysteine, ends with the phenylalanine, and has 13 residues. Just CDR3 DNA is preserved here, 39 bases in frame from base 1. V is shortened by 4 bases, J by 1 base, and the region joining them spans 4 bases. In light of the paper, this sample's time point label describes: baseline before first vaccination. Vaccinee samples came from UK trials COV001 and COV002, including a single-blind randomized controlled phase 2/3 trial of AZD1222 (ChAdOx1 nCoV-19) in healthy adults. Trial participant PBMC samples were collected at day 0 and day 28 after the second dose for TCRbeta chain sequencing.

The sample was peripheral blood, taken on day 0 of AZD1222 vaccination. The receptor chain draws on TRBV24-1 and TRBJ2-4; no confident D gene assignment can be made. The sequence derives from an adult in good health. The DNA sequence follows: TGTGCCACCAGTGACGGGGCCAAAAACATTCAGTACTTC. It codes for CATSDGAKNIQYF.